Below, 10 T cell receptor beta chains from the same sample are listed, as sequenced in a study of T-cell memory formation after mild COVID-19. TCRdb analysed the 5' RACE reads with MiXCR anew, one entry per CDR3 protein. The table includes 250,000 to 300,000 distinct CDR3 sequences, roughly 15% detected once. Sequenced sample: PBMCs or a T cell subset sorted from them (not recorded which). Receptors were obtained from a man between 18 and 35 years old who had mild COVID-19 (a few samples of this study predate the infection). Cell type and time point are not known.

The chain couples TRBV5-6 to TRBJ2-3; no clear D gene. This CDR3 spans 11 amino acids. The germline V and J ends were trimmed by 0 bases and 14 bases, with 10 bases remaining between them. Germline V gene lookup returns CDR1 SGHDT and CDR2 YYEEEE. The CDR3 bases are TGTGCCAGCAGCTTGGTGGAAGAGAGGTATTTT. Its translation is CASSLVEERYF.

This clonotype was recorded a few times. The V and J genes are TRBV6-2 or TRBV6-3 and TRBJ2-4; 7 bases agree with TRBD2. Germline V gene lookup returns CDR1 MNHEY and CDR2 SVGEGT. This CDR3 comprises 15 residues. V shed 5 bases and J 10 bases; nucleotides not matched to a gene: 14. This CDR3 reads CASSHGLVGATIQYF. The CDR3 nucleotides read TGTGCCAGCAGTCATGGACTAGTCGGCGCCACGATTCAGTACTTC.

This rearrangement joins TRBV5-6 to TRBJ2-7; tentatively, D is TRBD1 (6 bases). CDR1 is SGHDT and CDR2 is YYEEEE in the germline V gene. V gave up 4 bases and J gave up 2 bases, with 10 bases separating them. This CDR3 is built from 13 residues. CDR3 nucleotides: TGTGCCAGCAGCCAGGGGTGGGCCTACGAGCAGTACGTC. Its translation: CASSQGWAYEQYV.

This clonotype showed up many times. This chain uses TRBV18 with TRBJ2-3; D possibly corresponds to TRBD2 (7 bases). Germline V lookup: CDR1 KGHSH, CDR2 LQKENI. V dropped 2 bases and J dropped 2 bases, with 14 bases sitting between them. The CDR3 has 16 amino acids. The DNA of the CDR3 is TGTGCCAGCTCACCAATGGGGGGGCCTTACACAGATACGCAGTATTTT. Translating gives CASSPMGGPYTDTQYF.

Worth noting for this clonotype: A read error may account for a junction end that differs from germline. This chain's CDR3 is CASPVNYGYPF. As DNA, the CDR3 is TGTGCCAGTCCTGTCAACTATGGCTACCCCTTC. The chain employs TRBV2 and TRBJ1-2, with unresolved D. CDR1 is SNHLY, CDR2 FYNNEI, per germline. The length of the CDR3 is 11 residues.

The table lists this clonotype with a few counts. This chain uses TRBV20-1 with TRBJ2-5; the match to TRBD2 covers 15 bases. Per germline, CDR1 DFQATT and CDR2 SNEGSKA (reference sequence). The CDR3 is 16 amino acids. With V trimmed by 5 bases and J by 5 bases, 9 bases remained unmatched. The CDR3 DNA reads TGCAGTGCTGATCGGACTAGCGGGGGGGCCGTTGAGACCCAGTACTTC. Its protein is CSADRTSGGAVETQYF.

This clonotype was detected only a few times. V usage is TRBV3-1 and J usage is TRBJ1-6, with 9 nucleotides matching TRBD1. J was trimmed by 8 bases and V by 3 bases; bases with no gene match: 5. Per germline, CDR1 LGHDT and CDR2 YNNKEL (reference sequence). CDR3 length equals 15 residues. CDR3 DNA sequence: TGTGCCAGCAGCCACCTGGGACAGGGAGATTCACCCCTCCACTTT. It is translated as CASSHLGQGDSPLHF.

There are many counts of this clonotype. The V call is TRBV18, the J call TRBJ1-1; weak D call: TRBD1 (6 bases). With 3 bases removed from V and 6 bases from J, the gap between germline ends came to 17 bases. The CDR3 sequence is 15 residues long. CDR1 and CDR2 from the germline V gene are KGHSH and LQKENI. Here the CDR3 reads CASSPRETGTSEAFF. CDR3 in DNA: TGTGCCAGCTCACCCAGGGAGACAGGAACCTCTGAAGCTTTCTTT.

The genes are TRBV19 and TRBJ2-1; 9 bases align to TRBD2. J gave up 12 bases and V 1 base, and 10 bases lay outside the gene matches. The CDR3 spans 15 residues. Per germline, CDR1 LNHDA and CDR2 SQIVND (reference sequence). For the CDR3, the DNA is TGTGCCAGTAGTATAGGGAGCGGGGGGTCAGAATGGCAGTTCTTC. Encoded protein: CASSIGSGGSEWQFF.

The genes are TRBV7-3 and TRBJ2-4; the match to TRBD2 covers 10 bases. Germline V lookup: CDR1 SGHTA, CDR2 FQGTGA. The CDR3 runs 13 residues. V dropped 5 bases and J dropped 9; count of bases not matched to a gene: 4. As DNA, the CDR3 is TGTGCCAGCAGCCTTACTAGCGGGGCCATTCAGTACTTC. This sequence encodes CASSLTSGAIQYF.